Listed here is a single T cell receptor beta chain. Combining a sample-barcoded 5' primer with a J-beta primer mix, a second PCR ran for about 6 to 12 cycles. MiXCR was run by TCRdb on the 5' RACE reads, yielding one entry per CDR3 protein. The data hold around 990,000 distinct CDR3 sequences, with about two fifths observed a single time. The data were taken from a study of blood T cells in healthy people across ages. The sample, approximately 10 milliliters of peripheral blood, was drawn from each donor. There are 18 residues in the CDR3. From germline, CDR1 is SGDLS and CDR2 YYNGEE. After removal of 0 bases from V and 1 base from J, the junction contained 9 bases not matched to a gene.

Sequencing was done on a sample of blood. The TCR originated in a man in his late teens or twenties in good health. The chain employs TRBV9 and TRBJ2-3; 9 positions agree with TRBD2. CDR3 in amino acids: CASSVGGGGAFGTDTQYF. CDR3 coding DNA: TGTGCCAGCAGCGTAGGAGGCGGGGGGGCCTTCGGCACAGATACGCAGTATTTT.